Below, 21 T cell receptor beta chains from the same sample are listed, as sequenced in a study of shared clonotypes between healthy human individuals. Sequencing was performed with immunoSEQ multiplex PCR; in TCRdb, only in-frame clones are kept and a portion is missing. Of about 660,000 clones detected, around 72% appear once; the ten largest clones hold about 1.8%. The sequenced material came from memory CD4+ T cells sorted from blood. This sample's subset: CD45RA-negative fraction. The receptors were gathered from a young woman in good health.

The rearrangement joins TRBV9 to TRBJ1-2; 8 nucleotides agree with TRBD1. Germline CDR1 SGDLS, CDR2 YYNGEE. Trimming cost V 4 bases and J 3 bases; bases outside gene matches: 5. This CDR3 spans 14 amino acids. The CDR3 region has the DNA TGTGCCAGCAGCCCCGGACAGGGTGACTATGGCTACACCTTC. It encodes CASSPGQGDYGYTF.

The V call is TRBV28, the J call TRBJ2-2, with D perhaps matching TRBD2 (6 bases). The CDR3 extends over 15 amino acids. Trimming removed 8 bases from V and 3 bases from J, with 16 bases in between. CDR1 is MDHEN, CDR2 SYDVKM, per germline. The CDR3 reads CASATASEDTGELFF. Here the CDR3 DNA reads TGTGCCAGCGCCACAGCTAGCGAGGACACCGGGGAGCTGTTTTTT. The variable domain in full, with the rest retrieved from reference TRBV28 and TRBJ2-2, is DVKVTQSSRYLVKRTGEKVFLECVQDMDHENMFWYRQDPGLGLRLIYFSYDVKMKEKGDIPEGYSVSREKKERFSLILESASTNQTSMYLCASATASEDTGELFFGEGSRLTVL.

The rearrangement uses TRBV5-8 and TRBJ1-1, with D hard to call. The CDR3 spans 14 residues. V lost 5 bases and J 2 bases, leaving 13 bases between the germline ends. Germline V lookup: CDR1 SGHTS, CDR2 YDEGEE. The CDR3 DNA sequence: TGTGCCAGCAGGAAAGGGAGGGTTAACACTGAAGCTTTCTTT. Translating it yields CASRKGRVNTEAFF.

The CDR3 loop reads CASSIEDSAPAGVYEQYF. In DNA form, the CDR3 reads TGTGCCAGTAGTATCGAGGACAGTGCCCCAGCGGGAGTATACGAGCAGTACTTC. The chain recombines TRBV19 with TRBJ2-7, with 8 bases matching TRBD2. CDR1 is LNHDA and CDR2 is SQIVND in the germline V gene (reference sequence). V trimming: 3 bases; J trimming: 4 bases; junction bases outside the gene matches: 17. The CDR3 is made up of 18 amino acids.

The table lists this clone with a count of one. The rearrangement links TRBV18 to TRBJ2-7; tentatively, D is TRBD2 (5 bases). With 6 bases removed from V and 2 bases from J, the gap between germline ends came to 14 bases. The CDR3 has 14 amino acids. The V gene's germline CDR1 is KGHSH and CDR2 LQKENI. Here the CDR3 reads CASSVEGIAYEQYF. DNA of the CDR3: TGTGCCAGCTCCGTAGAGGGAATAGCCTACGAGCAGTACTTC.

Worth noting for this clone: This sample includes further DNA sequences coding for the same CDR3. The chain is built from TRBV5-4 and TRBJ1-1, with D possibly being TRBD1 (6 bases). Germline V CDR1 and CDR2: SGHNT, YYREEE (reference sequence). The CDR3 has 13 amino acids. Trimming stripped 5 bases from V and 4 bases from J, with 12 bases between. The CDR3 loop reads CASSQTGITEAFF. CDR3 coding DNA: TGTGCCAGCAGTCAAACAGGGATCACTGAAGCTTTCTTT.

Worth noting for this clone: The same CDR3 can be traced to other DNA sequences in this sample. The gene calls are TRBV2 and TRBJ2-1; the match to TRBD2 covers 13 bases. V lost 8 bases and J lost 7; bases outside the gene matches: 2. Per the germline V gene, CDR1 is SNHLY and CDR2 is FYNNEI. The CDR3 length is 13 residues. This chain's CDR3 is CASGTSGNNEQFF. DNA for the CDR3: TGTGCCAGCGGGACTAGCGGGAATAATGAGCAGTTCTTC.

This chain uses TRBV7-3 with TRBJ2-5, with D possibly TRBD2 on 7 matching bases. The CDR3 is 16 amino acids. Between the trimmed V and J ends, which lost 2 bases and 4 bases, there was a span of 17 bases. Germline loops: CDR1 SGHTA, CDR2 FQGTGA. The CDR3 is CASSLFPPGEGETQYF. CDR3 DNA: TGTGCCAGCAGCTTATTTCCCCCAGGGGAGGGAGAGACCCAGTACTTC.

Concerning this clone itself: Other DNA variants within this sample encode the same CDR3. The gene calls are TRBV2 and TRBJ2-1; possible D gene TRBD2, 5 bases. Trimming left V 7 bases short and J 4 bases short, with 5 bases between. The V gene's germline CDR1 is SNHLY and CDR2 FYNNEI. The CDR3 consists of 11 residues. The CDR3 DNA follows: TGTGCCAGCACGGGGTACAATGAGCAGTTCTTC. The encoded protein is CASTGYNEQFF.

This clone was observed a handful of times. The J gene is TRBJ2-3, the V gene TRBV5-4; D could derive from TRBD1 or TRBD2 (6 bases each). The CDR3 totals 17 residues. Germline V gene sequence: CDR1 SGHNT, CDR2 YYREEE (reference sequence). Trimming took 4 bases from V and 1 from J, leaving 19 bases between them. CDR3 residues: CASSREFGGPGTDTQYF. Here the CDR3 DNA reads TGTGCCAGCAGCCGAGAATTTGGGGGGCCCGGCACAGATACGCAGTATTTT.

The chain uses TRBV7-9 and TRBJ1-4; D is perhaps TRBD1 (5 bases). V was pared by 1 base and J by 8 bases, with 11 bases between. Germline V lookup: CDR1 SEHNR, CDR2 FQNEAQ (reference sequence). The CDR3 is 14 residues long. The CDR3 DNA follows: TGTGCCAGCAGCTTAGGACAGCAGGGAGAAAAACTGTTTTTT. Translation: CASSLGQQGEKLFF.

CDR3 sequence (DNA): TGTGCCAGCAGCCAAGTTCTAGCGCCATTCGAGCAGTACTTC. Translation gives CASSQVLAPFEQYF. This chain links TRBV4-2 with TRBJ2-7, with D tentatively TRBD2 (6 bases). Germline assignment: CDR1 LGHNA and CDR2 YNFKEQ. V dropped 1 base and J dropped 6 bases, with 13 bases sitting between them. This CDR3 region has 14 residues.

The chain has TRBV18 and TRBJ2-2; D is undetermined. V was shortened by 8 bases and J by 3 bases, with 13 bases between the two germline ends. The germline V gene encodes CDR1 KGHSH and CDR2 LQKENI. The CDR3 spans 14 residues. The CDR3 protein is CASAARPHTGELFF. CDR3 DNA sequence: TGTGCCAGCGCCGCAAGGCCCCACACCGGGGAGCTGTTTTTT.

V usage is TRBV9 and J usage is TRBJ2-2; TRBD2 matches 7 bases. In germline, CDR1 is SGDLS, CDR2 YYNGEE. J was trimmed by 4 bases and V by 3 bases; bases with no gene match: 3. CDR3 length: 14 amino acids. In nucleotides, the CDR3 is TGTGCCAGCAGCGAGACTAGCAGCACCGGGGAGCTGTTTTTT. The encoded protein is CASSETSSTGELFF.

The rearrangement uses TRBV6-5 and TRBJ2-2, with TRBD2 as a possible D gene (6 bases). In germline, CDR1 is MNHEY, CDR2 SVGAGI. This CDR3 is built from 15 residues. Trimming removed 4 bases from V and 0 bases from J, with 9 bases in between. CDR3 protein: CASSLLATNTGELFF. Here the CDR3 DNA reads TGTGCCAGCAGTTTACTAGCCACGAACACCGGGGAGCTGTTTTTT.

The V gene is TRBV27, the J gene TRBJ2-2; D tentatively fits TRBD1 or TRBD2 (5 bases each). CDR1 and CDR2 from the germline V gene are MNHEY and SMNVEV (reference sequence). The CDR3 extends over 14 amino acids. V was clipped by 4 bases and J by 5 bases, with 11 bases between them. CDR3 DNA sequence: TGTGCCAGCAGTTACTCGGGGCGGACCGGGGAGCTGTTTTTT. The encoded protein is CASSYSGRTGELFF.

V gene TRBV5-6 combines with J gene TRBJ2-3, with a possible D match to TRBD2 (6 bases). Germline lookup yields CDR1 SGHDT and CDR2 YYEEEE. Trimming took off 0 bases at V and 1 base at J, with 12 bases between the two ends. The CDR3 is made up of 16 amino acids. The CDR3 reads CASSLAPWGGTDTQYF. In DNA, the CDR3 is TGTGCCAGCAGCTTGGCCCCGTGGGGGGGCACAGATACGCAGTATTTT.

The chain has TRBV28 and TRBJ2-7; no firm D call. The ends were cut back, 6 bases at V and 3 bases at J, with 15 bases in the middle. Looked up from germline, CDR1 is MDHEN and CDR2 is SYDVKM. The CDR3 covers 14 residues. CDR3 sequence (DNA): TGTGCCAGCAGCCCCTCCCAGGTGAGCTACGAGCAGTACTTC. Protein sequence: CASSPSQVSYEQYF.

The CDR3 protein is CASSLERTSTDTQYF. The DNA of the CDR3 is TGTGCCAGCAGCTTAGAGCGGACTAGCACAGATACGCAGTATTTT. The chain uses TRBV6-1 and TRBJ2-3; a possible D gene is TRBD2 (5 bases). Germline lookup yields CDR1 MNHNS and CDR2 SASEGT. Trimming cost V 6 bases and J 0 bases, with 13 bases left between them. The length of the CDR3 is 15 residues.

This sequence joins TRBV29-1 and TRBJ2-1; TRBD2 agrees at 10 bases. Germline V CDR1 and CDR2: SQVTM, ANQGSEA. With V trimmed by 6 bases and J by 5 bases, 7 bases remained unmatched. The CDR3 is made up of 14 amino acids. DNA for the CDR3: TGCAGCGTCGCCGGGACTAGCGACCACAATGAGCAGTTCTTC. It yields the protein CSVAGTSDHNEQFF.

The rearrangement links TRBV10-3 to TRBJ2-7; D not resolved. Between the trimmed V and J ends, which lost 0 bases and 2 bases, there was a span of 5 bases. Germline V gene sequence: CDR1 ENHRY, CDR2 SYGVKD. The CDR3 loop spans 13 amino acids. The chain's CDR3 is CAISESQAYEQYF. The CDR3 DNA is TGTGCCATCAGTGAGTCCCAGGCCTACGAGCAGTACTTC.